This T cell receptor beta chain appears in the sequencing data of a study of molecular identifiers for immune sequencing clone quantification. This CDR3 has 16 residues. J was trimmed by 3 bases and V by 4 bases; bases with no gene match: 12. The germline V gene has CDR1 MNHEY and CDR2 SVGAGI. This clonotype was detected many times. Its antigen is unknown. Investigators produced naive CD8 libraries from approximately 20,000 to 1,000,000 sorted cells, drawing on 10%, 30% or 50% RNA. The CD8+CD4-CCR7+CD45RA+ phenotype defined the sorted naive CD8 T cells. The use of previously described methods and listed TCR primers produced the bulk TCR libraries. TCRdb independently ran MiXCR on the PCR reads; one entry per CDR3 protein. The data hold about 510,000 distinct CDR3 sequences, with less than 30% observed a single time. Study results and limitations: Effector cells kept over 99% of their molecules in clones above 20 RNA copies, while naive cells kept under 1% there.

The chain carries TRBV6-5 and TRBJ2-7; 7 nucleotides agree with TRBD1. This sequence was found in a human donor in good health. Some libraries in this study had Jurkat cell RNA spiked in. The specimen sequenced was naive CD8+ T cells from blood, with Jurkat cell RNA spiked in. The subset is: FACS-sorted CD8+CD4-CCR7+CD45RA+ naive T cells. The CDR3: CASSSTSTGSVYEQYF. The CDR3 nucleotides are TGTGCCAGCAGTTCCACTTCGACAGGGAGCGTCTACGAGCAGTACTTC.